The next 5 T cell receptor beta chains were all read from a single sample in a study of CD8 T cells in Susac syndrome (dated by TCRdb to the late 2010s). Library method: the immunoSEQ multiplex PCR assay. RNA was extracted using the RNeasy kit, and about 0.5 to 1 microgram was reverse transcribed with random hexamers. TCRdb redid the processing of the public reads, applying fastp at Q25 and MiXCR, and retained in-frame beta chains. Identical CDR3 proteins give one entry, which carries the most common genes and DNA. A total of roughly 400,000 distinct CDR3 sequences appear in this sample, approximately 85% of them only once. The ten largest make up about 0.1% of the sample. The sample taken for sequencing was CD8+ T cells from PBMCs. Receptor source: a human donor with multiple sclerosis.

CDR3 sequence (DNA): TGTGCCACCAGTGATCAGGGTCACCCCGACAATGAGCAGTTCTTC. Protein sequence: CATSDQGHPDNEQFF. The rearrangement uses TRBV24-1 and TRBJ2-1; D is perhaps TRBD1 (5 bases). This CDR3 spans 15 amino acids. V was trimmed by 3 bases and J by 5 bases, leaving 13 bases between them. Germline V gene lookup returns CDR1 KGHDR and CDR2 SFDVKD.

The chain couples TRBV24-1 to TRBJ1-5; D ambiguous. Trimming shortened V by 9 bases and J by 2 bases, and 7 bases separated the two germline ends. Germline V lookup: CDR1 KGHDR, CDR2 SFDVKD. This CDR3 comprises 12 residues. DNA of the CDR3: TGTGCCACCTCATCGGGCAATCAGCCCCAGCATTTT. Amino acid sequence: CATSSGNQPQHF.

This clonotype was observed a handful of times. Sequence at one end of the junction differs from germline and may be a read error. The chain carries TRBV11-2 and TRBJ1-1, with a tentative D call TRBD1 (5 bases). CDR1 is SGHAT, CDR2 FQNNGV, per germline. The CDR3 covers 13 residues. CDR3 region: CASSLGTDTEAFF. The CDR3 DNA is TGTGCCAGCAGTTTAGGGACCGACACTGAAGCTTTCTTT.

The chain combines TRBV19 with TRBJ2-6; D possibly corresponds to TRBD2 (5 bases). Germline V gene data show CDR1 as LNHDA and CDR2 as SQIVND (reference sequence). This CDR3 has 13 amino acids. Trimming took 6 bases from V and 2 from J, leaving 5 bases between them. The CDR3 here is CASREAGANVLTF. The DNA for the CDR3 is TGTGCCAGTAGGGAGGCTGGGGCCAACGTCCTGACTTTC.

This clonotype occurred a few times. CDR3 in DNA: TGTGCCAGTAAGGTCACTAGCGGGAGTTTTAACGAGCAGTACTTC. Its protein is CASKVTSGSFNEQYF. The chain uses TRBV19 and TRBJ2-7, with 11 nucleotides matching TRBD2. The CDR3 runs 15 residues. Germline V lookup: CDR1 LNHDA, CDR2 SQIVND (reference sequence). Trimming at V came to 7 bases and at J to 5 bases, leaving 10 bases not matched to a gene.